These 24 T cell receptor beta chains originate from one sample sequenced in a study of T cell repertoires in aging, cancer and after chemotherapy. The template was genomic DNA from peripheral blood, not RNA. Multiplex touch-down PCR with TRB-A/B primers amplified rearranged V-D-J TRB sequences. Each CDR3 protein is one row after TCRdb ran MiXCR on the multiplex PCR reads. The sample yields roughly 8,600 distinct CDR3 sequences, less than 35% seen once. The material sequenced was blood. These receptors all stem from a human donor in good health.

In this sample, this clonotype turned up a few times. This chain joins TRBV6-2 or TRBV6-3 and TRBJ2-7, with TRBD1 identical over 7 bases. V was pared by 5 bases and J by 2 bases, with 9 bases of the junction left unmatched. Germline V gene data show CDR1 as MNHEY and CDR2 as SVGEGT. CDR3 length: 15 amino acids. Here the CDR3 reads CASSNYRGPPYEQYF. CDR3 in DNA: TGTGCCAGCAGTAACTACAGGGGCCCTCCCTACGAGCAGTACTTC.

This clonotype was seen a few times. The DNA for the CDR3 is TGTGCCAGCAGCCCCTACGGGGGCGGAGAGACCCAGTACTTC. It yields the protein CASSPYGGGETQYF. The chain links TRBV7-2 to TRBJ2-5; D possibly uses TRBD1 or TRBD2 (6 bases each). The CDR3 sequence is 14 residues long. V was trimmed by 5 bases and J by 4 bases, leaving 14 bases between them. Per the germline V gene, CDR1 is SGHTA and CDR2 is FQGNSA.

The V call is TRBV4-3, the J call TRBJ2-5; TRBD1 is a possible D gene (5 bases). Between the trimmed V and J ends, which lost 0 bases and 9 bases, there was a span of 20 bases. In germline, CDR1 is LGHNA, CDR2 YSLEER. The CDR3 is 16 amino acids. The CDR3 here is CASSQEVPQSPGSQYF. CDR3 DNA sequence: TGCGCCAGCAGCCAAGAAGTGCCTCAGTCTCCAGGGTCCCAGTACTTC.

This chain links TRBV4-3 with TRBJ2-7, with 8 positions matching TRBD2. The CDR3 has 16 residues. V lost 1 base, J lost 3 bases, and 8 bases stayed unmatched. The germline V gene encodes CDR1 LGHNA and CDR2 YSLEER. CDR3 residues: CASSQGAGDLHYEQYF. The CDR3 DNA reads TGCGCCAGCAGCCAAGGAGCGGGGGACCTACACTACGAGCAGTACTTC.

The chain recombines TRBV7-9 with TRBJ2-1; the match to TRBD1 covers 9 bases. Losses at the gene ends were 1 base for V and 7 bases for J; bases not matched to a gene: 8. The CDR3 contains 16 residues. CDR1 SEHNR and CDR2 FQNEAQ come from the germline V gene (reference sequence). CDR3 sequence: CASSLESGTGSNEQFF. CDR3 nucleotide sequence: TGTGCCAGCAGCTTAGAGTCCGGGACAGGGAGTAATGAGCAGTTCTTC.

This clonotype is medium-sized (0.01 to 0.1%) in the sample. Written as DNA, the CDR3 is TGTGCCAGTAGTATCGAGGGGCGCTATGGCTACACCTTC. Protein sequence: CASSIEGRYGYTF. This chain joins TRBV19 and TRBJ1-2; possible D gene TRBD1, 5 bases. Trimming removed 3 bases at V and 4 bases at J, with 9 bases between. Germline values: CDR1 LNHDA, CDR2 SQIVND (reference sequence). This CDR3 has 13 amino acids.

Relative to its sample, this clonotype is medium-sized. This chain uses TRBV29-1 with TRBJ2-2, with D unresolved. V lost 6 bases to trimming and J lost 4 bases, with 6 bases between them. Looked up from germline, CDR1 is SQVTM and CDR2 is ANQGSEA. This CDR3 spans 11 amino acids. The CDR3 sequence is CSVRVTGELFF. In nucleotides, the CDR3 is TGCAGCGTCCGGGTCACCGGGGAGCTGTTTTTT.

This clonotype was picked up a small number of times. The rearrangement joins TRBV6-1 to TRBJ2-5, with unresolved D. CDR1 and CDR2 from the germline V gene are MNHNS and SASEGT. The CDR3 loop spans 12 amino acids. V lost 3 bases, J lost 7 bases, and 9 bases lay in between. Here the CDR3 DNA reads TGTGCCAGCAGTGAGATCTCGGGGACCCAGTACTTC. It translates to CASSEISGTQYF.

The chain joins TRBV24-1 to TRBJ2-2; 11 bases are shared with TRBD1. The CDR3 has 17 amino acids. Per the germline V gene, CDR1 is KGHDR and CDR2 is SFDVKD. J lost 5 bases, V lost 2 bases, and 6 bases had no gene match. This CDR3 reads CATSDSRDRGSTGELFF. Here the CDR3 DNA reads TGTGCCACCAGTGATTCAAGGGACAGGGGGTCTACCGGGGAGCTGTTTTTT.

This clonotype was observed a few times. This chain connects TRBV5-6 to TRBJ2-7; 11 bases are shared with TRBD1. V was clipped by 2 bases and J by 5 bases; unmatched bases: 3. The germline CDR1 and CDR2 sequences are SGHDT and YYEEEE. This CDR3 is 14 amino acids long. CDR3 sequence: CASSFGQGANEQYF. For the CDR3, the DNA is TGTGCCAGCAGCTTTGGACAGGGGGCCAACGAGCAGTACTTC.

This sequence joins TRBV27 and TRBJ1-1; D remains unclear. The germline V and J ends were trimmed by 5 bases and 2 bases, with 6 bases remaining between them. This CDR3 region has 12 residues. From germline, CDR1 is MNHEY and CDR2 SMNVEV (reference sequence). CDR3 bases: TGTGCCAGCAGTCATCGCAACACTGAAGCTTTCTTT. This encodes CASSHRNTEAFF.

This chain connects TRBV27 to TRBJ2-1; TRBD2 is a possible D gene (6 bases). CDR3 length: 15 amino acids. The germline V and J ends were trimmed by 0 bases and 3 bases, with 9 bases remaining between them. Germline CDR1 reads MNHEY; CDR2 reads SMNVEV (reference sequence). For the CDR3, the DNA is TGTGCCAGCAGTTTATCGAACGGGGGCTACAATGAGCAGTTCTTC. Amino acids: CASSLSNGGYNEQFF.

J is TRBJ1-1 and V is TRBV6-2 or TRBV6-3, with TRBD1 as a possible D gene (6 bases). V was shortened by 0 bases and J by 7 bases, with 12 bases between the two germline ends. The CDR3 contains 14 residues. From germline, CDR1 is MNHEY and CDR2 SVGEGT. This CDR3 reads CASSYSVDRYEAFF. The CDR3 region has the DNA TGTGCCAGCAGTTACTCGGTCGACAGGTATGAAGCTTTCTTT.

The CDR3 DNA sequence: TGTGCCAGCAGTTTTAACAGCAACAATCAGCCCCAGCATTTT. Translating it yields CASSFNSNNQPQHF. This chain joins TRBV12-3 or TRBV12-4 and TRBJ1-5; no definite D call. Trimming pared 3 bases from V and 3 bases from J, leaving 9 bases between. The CDR3 is 14 residues long.

This clonotype showed up just a few times. The chain recombines TRBV6-2 or TRBV6-3 with TRBJ2-6; D might be TRBD1 or TRBD2, each matching 5 bases. CDR1 and CDR2 (germline): MNHEY, SVGEGT. V shed 3 bases and J shed 0 bases, with 12 bases lying between them. This CDR3 spans 17 amino acids. For the CDR3, the DNA is TGTGCCAGCAGTTATTGGGACCACCGCTCTGGGGCCAACGTCCTGACTTTC. Amino acids: CASSYWDHRSGANVLTF.

The chain joins TRBV30 to TRBJ2-5; TRBD1 aligns across 9 bases. The V segment lost 5 bases and the J segment 5 bases; nucleotides outside the gene matches: 6. Per germline, CDR1 GTSNPN and CDR2 SVGIG (reference sequence). There are 13 residues in the CDR3. The DNA for the CDR3 is TGTGCCTGGGTACAGGGGGCCGAGGAGACCCAGTACTTC. Its translation: CAWVQGAEETQYF. Full variable domain (remainder filled in from reference TRBV30 and TRBJ2-5): SQTIHQWPATLVQPVGSPLSLECTVEGTSNPNLYWYRQAAGRGLQLLFYSVGIGQISSEVPQNLSASRPQDRQFILSSKKLLLSDSGFYLCAWVQGAEETQYFGPGTRLLVL.

The chain carries TRBV5-6 and TRBJ2-7; no clear D. V gave up 0 bases and J gave up 3 bases, with 13 bases separating them. CDR3 length: 15 amino acids. Germline lookup yields CDR1 SGHDT and CDR2 YYEEEE. The CDR3 DNA follows: TGTGCCAGCAGCTTGGACGTAAGGGTCAACTACGAGCAGTACTTC. This gives the protein CASSLDVRVNYEQYF.

This clonotype was found a few times. J is TRBJ2-1 and V is TRBV18; D is possibly TRBD1 or TRBD2 (5 bases each). Germline CDR1 is KGHSH and CDR2 is LQKENI. CDR3 length equals 14 residues. Trimming stripped 6 bases from V and 6 bases from J, with 15 bases between. The chain's CDR3 is CASSSGPYSNEQFF. The CDR3 nucleotides read TGTGCCAGCTCGTCGGGACCCTACTCCAATGAGCAGTTCTTC.

This clonotype appeared a few times. The chain has TRBV7-6 and TRBJ2-7; D unresolved. The germline V gene encodes CDR1 SGHVS and CDR2 FNYEAQ. The CDR3 is made up of 11 amino acids. V was pared by 2 bases and J by 7 bases, with 6 bases between. Written as DNA, the CDR3 is TGTGCCAGCAGCTTAAGTGGGGAGCAGTACTTC. It yields the protein CASSLSGEQYF. The whole variable domain, remainder taken from reference TRBV7-6 and TRBJ2-7, is GAGVSQSPRYKVTKRGQDVALRCDPISGHVSLYWYRQALGQGPEFLTYFNYEAQQDKSGLPNDRFSAERPEGSISTLTIQRTEQRDSAMYRCASSLSGEQYFGPGTRLTVT.

This chain links TRBV24-1 with TRBJ2-1; maybe TRBD2 (5 bases). Deletions cut 3 bases from V and 8 bases from J, with 13 bases between. CDR3 length equals 14 residues. CDR1 and CDR2 from the germline V gene are KGHDR and SFDVKD. The CDR3 nucleotides are TGTGCCACCAGTGATCCGACTAAACTGGATGAGCAGTTCTTC. Protein: CATSDPTKLDEQFF.

The chain is built from TRBV19 and TRBJ1-4; D is perhaps TRBD1 (6 bases). This CDR3 contains 19 residues. Trimming left V 4 bases short and J 0 bases short, with 21 bases between. The germline V gene encodes CDR1 LNHDA and CDR2 SQIVND (reference sequence). Written as DNA, the CDR3 is TGTGCCAGTAGTACCCCGTCCGGACAGTACAGATCAACTAATGAAAAACTGTTTTTT. It is translated as CASSTPSGQYRSTNEKLFF.

This clonotype rates as medium-sized. This chain joins TRBV6-5 and TRBJ1-2; 8 bases are a match to TRBD1. Trimming at V came to 5 bases and at J to 4 bases, leaving 12 bases not matched to a gene. Germline assignment: CDR1 MNHEY and CDR2 SVGAGI. There are 16 residues in the CDR3. The CDR3 region is CASSKGQGGSTYGYTF. The CDR3 DNA reads as TGTGCCAGCAGTAAAGGACAGGGCGGATCTACCTATGGCTACACCTTC.

The V call is TRBV30, the J call TRBJ2-1, with 11 bases matching TRBD2. Germline-derived CDR1 and CDR2 are GTSNPN and SVGIG (reference sequence). V lost 8 bases to trimming and J lost 6 bases; unmatched junction nucleotides: 12. This CDR3 contains 15 residues. The CDR3 reads CASSTTSGDFNEQFF. The CDR3 nucleotides read TGTGCCAGTAGTACGACTAGCGGGGATTTCAATGAGCAGTTCTTC.

This chain uses TRBV6-5 with TRBJ2-3; maybe TRBD2 (7 bases). V was clipped by 0 bases and J by 2 bases, with 15 bases between them. The CDR3 loop spans 17 amino acids. Germline values: CDR1 MNHEY, CDR2 SVGAGI. CDR3 region: CASSYSPGGSNTDTQYF. The CDR3 DNA sequence: TGTGCCAGCAGTTACTCTCCGGGGGGCTCAAACACAGATACGCAGTATTTT.